This T cell receptor beta chain was documented in a study of cytomegalovirus exposure and HLA in healthy donors. The CDR3 sequence is 17 residues long. Trimming removed 5 bases from V and 4 bases from J; junction bases left unmatched: 13. The germline gives CDR1 LNHDA, CDR2 SQIVND (reference sequence). PCR involved 60 Vbeta and 13 Jbeta primers. Methods used by the authors: In a later analysis, roughly 86 million unique TCR beta chains included roughly 11 million shared by two or more donors. Method: immunoSEQ multiplex PCR; TCRdb's copy keeps in-frame clones and lacks some. The DNA gave D and trimming, while V, J and clone size come from that table. The sample yields some 150,000 clones, approximately 78% seen once. This clone turned up a few times.

This sequence originates from a woman aged 45-60 years in good health and CMV-seropositive. Sequenced: PBMCs. The V and J genes are TRBV19 and TRBJ2-5, with TRBD2 matching over 10 bases. Here the CDR3 DNA reads TGTGCCAGTAGTCGGTATTTGGCTAGCGGGAGCCGAGAGACCCAGTACTTC. Translation gives CASSRYLASGSRETQYF.